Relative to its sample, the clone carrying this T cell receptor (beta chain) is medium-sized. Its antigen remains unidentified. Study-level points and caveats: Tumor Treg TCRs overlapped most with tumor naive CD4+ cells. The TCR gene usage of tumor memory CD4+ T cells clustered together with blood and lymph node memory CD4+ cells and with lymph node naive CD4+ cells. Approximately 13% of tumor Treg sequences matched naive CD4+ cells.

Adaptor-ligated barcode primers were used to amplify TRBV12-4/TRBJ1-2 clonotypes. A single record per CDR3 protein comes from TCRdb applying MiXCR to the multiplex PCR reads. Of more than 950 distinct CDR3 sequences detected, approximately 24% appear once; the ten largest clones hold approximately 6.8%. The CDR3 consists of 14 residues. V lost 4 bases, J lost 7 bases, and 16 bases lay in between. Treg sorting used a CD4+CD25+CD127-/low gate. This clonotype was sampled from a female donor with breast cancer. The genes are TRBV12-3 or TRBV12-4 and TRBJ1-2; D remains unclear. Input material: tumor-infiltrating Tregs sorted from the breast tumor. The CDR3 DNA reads TGTGCCAGCAGTTGGGCTGGATCTGTTGGTGGCTACACCTTC. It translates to CASSWAGSVGGYTF.